This is a list of T cell receptor beta chains from one sample in a study of shared clonotypes between healthy human individuals. This table comes from immunoSEQ multiplex PCR, and its TCRdb copy is limited to in-frame clones, with some not included. The top ten clones hold about 0.067% of a sample with more than 400,000 clones, around 95% of them seen once. Material: naive CD4+ T cells sorted from blood. These receptors came from a woman younger than 45 in good health. Each CDR3 is given with its conserved first and last residue. D genes are given only for firm matches. The size entry is marked missing in some rows and otherwise reads once, few, many or a size class.

d_gene: TRBD1; j_gene: TRBJ2-3; abundance: NA; v_gene: TRBV5-1; CDR3nt: TGCGCCAGCAACGACAGGGGTGGGGATACGCAGTATTTT; CDR3aa: CASNDRGGDTQYF
d_gene: NA; j_gene: TRBJ1-5; abundance: few; v_gene: TRBV7-9; CDR3nt: TGTGCCAGCAGTCAAAGCGCGCAGCCCCAGCATTTT; CDR3aa: CASSQSAQPQHF
d_gene: NA; j_gene: TRBJ1-1; abundance: NA; v_gene: TRBV5-4; CDR3nt: TGTGCCAGCAGTTGGGACAAGAACACTGAAGCTTTCTTT; CDR3aa: CASSWDKNTEAFF
d_gene: NA; j_gene: TRBJ2-7; abundance: NA; v_gene: TRBV11-2; CDR3nt: TGTGCCAGCAGCTTATCGGACTACCCAAGCTCCTACGAGCAGTACTTC; CDR3aa: CASSLSDYPSSYEQYF
d_gene: TRBD1; j_gene: TRBJ1-1; abundance: NA; v_gene: TRBV5-1; CDR3nt: TGCGCCAGCAGCTTGCCAGGCAGGACAGGGGGCTATGACACTGAAGCTTTCTTT; CDR3aa: CASSLPGRTGGYDTEAFF
d_gene: TRBD2; j_gene: TRBJ2-1; abundance: NA; v_gene: TRBV28; CDR3nt: TGTGCCAGCAGTTTAGCCGGACTAGCGGGAGGGGTTGAGCAGTTCTTC; CDR3aa: CASSLAGLAGGVEQFF
d_gene: NA; j_gene: TRBJ2-7; abundance: few; v_gene: TRBV5-1; CDR3nt: TGCGCCAGCAGCGCGGGAGCCAGGGGGTACGAGCAGTACTTC; CDR3aa: CASSAGARGYEQYF
d_gene: NA; j_gene: TRBJ1-2; abundance: NA; v_gene: TRBV28; CDR3nt: TGTGCCAGCAGTTACTACTATGGCTACACCTTC; CDR3aa: CASSYYYGYTF
d_gene: TRBD2; j_gene: TRBJ2-5; abundance: NA; v_gene: TRBV7-9; CDR3nt: TGTGCCAGCAGCGCGCCTCCCGGGACTAGCGGAGTGTACCAAGAGACCCAGTACTTC; CDR3aa: CASSAPPGTSGVYQETQYF
d_gene: NA; j_gene: TRBJ2-3; abundance: NA; v_gene: TRBV2; CDR3nt: TGTGCCAGCATACCGGGACCAAAAGCAGATACGCAGTATTTT; CDR3aa: CASIPGPKADTQYF
d_gene: NA; j_gene: TRBJ1-2; abundance: NA; v_gene: TRBV28; CDR3nt: TGTGCCAGCAGTTCCCCCTCGTTAACAGGGATCTACGGCTACACCTTC; CDR3aa: CASSSPSLTGIYGYTF
d_gene: NA; j_gene: TRBJ2-3; abundance: NA; v_gene: TRBV6-1; CDR3nt: TGTGCCAGCAGTGACCTAGGACTTTCAGATACGCAGTATTTT; CDR3aa: CASSDLGLSDTQYF
d_gene: NA; j_gene: TRBJ2-6; abundance: NA; v_gene: TRBV11-2; CDR3nt: TGTGCCAGCAGCCCGAGGGATAGGGCCAACGTCCTGACTTTC; CDR3aa: CASSPRDRANVLTF
d_gene: TRBD1; j_gene: TRBJ1-2; abundance: NA; v_gene: TRBV5-1; CDR3nt: TGCGCCAGCAGCCGTCCCGGGACAGGGGAGGAACTACATGGCTACACCTTC; CDR3aa: CASSRPGTGEELHGYTF
d_gene: TRBD1; j_gene: TRBJ2-7; abundance: few; v_gene: TRBV5-1; CDR3nt: TGCGCCAGCAGCAACGGTGGCAGGGGGCAAGAGCAGTACTTC; CDR3aa: CASSNGGRGQEQYF
d_gene: TRBD1; j_gene: TRBJ1-1; abundance: NA; v_gene: TRBV18; CDR3nt: TGTGCCAGCTCACCGGGAACAGGGGGATTGAACACTGAAGCTTTCTTT; CDR3aa: CASSPGTGGLNTEAFF
d_gene: NA; j_gene: TRBJ1-5; abundance: NA; v_gene: TRBV5-6; CDR3nt: TGTGCCAGCAGCTCGATAAATCAGCCCCAGCATTTT; CDR3aa: CASSSINQPQHF
d_gene: NA; j_gene: TRBJ1-5; abundance: NA; v_gene: TRBV5-1; CDR3nt: TGCGCCAGCAGCTTGCCGGGGGTGAATCAGCCCCAGCATTTT; CDR3aa: CASSLPGVNQPQHF
d_gene: NA; j_gene: TRBJ2-7; abundance: NA; v_gene: TRBV11-2; CDR3nt: TGTGCCAGCAGTCTTCTAACGGGACGGACCTACGAGCAGTACTTC; CDR3aa: CASSLLTGRTYEQYF
d_gene: TRBD1; j_gene: TRBJ1-5; abundance: few; v_gene: TRBV15; CDR3nt: TGTGCCACCAGAACAGGGGCCCAGCCCCAGCATTTT; CDR3aa: CATRTGAQPQHF
d_gene: NA; j_gene: TRBJ1-1; abundance: NA; v_gene: TRBV2; CDR3nt: TGTGCCAGCAGTCCTACAGGCCACAGGAACACTGAAGCTTTCTTT; CDR3aa: CASSPTGHRNTEAFF
d_gene: TRBD2; j_gene: TRBJ2-1; abundance: NA; v_gene: TRBV6-5; CDR3nt: TGTGCCAGCAGTTTTCTGGGGGAGGGTCACAATGAGCAGTTCTTC; CDR3aa: CASSFLGEGHNEQFF
d_gene: NA; j_gene: TRBJ2-5; abundance: NA; v_gene: TRBV13; CDR3nt: TGTGCCAGCAGCTTAGGAGGGCGTGAGGAGACCCAGTACTTC; CDR3aa: CASSLGGREETQYF
d_gene: TRBD1; j_gene: TRBJ2-1; abundance: NA; v_gene: TRBV19; CDR3nt: TGTGCCAGTAGTTCCCAGACAGGGGGCCACAATGAGCAGTTCTTC; CDR3aa: CASSSQTGGHNEQFF
d_gene: TRBD1; j_gene: TRBJ2-2; abundance: NA; v_gene: TRBV5-1; CDR3nt: TGCGCCAGCAACCCGGACAGGGCCGGCGGGGAGCTGTTTTTT; CDR3aa: CASNPDRAGGELFF
d_gene: TRBD2; j_gene: TRBJ2-7; abundance: NA; v_gene: TRBV6-1; CDR3nt: TGTGCCAGCAGTGAAGGACTAGCGGGACCCTACGAGCAGTACTTC; CDR3aa: CASSEGLAGPYEQYF
d_gene: TRBD1; j_gene: TRBJ1-1; abundance: NA; v_gene: TRBV2; CDR3nt: TGTGCCAGCAGTGAAGCGGGACAGGGTTCGTACACTGAAGCTTTCTTT; CDR3aa: CASSEAGQGSYTEAFF
d_gene: NA; j_gene: TRBJ1-4; abundance: NA; v_gene: TRBV9; CDR3nt: TGTGCCAGCAGCCCCGATCCGGGAGGATCAACTAATGAAAAACTGTTTTTT; CDR3aa: CASSPDPGGSTNEKLFF
d_gene: TRBD2; j_gene: TRBJ2-5; abundance: NA; v_gene: TRBV30; CDR3nt: TGTGCCTGGAACCGACTAGCGGGAGGGGGAGAGACCCAGTACTTC; CDR3aa: CAWNRLAGGGETQYF
d_gene: TRBD2; j_gene: TRBJ2-7; abundance: once; v_gene: TRBV5-1; CDR3nt: TGCGCCAGCAGCTTACTAGCGGGAGGGTCCGAGCAGTACTTC; CDR3aa: CASSLLAGGSEQYF
d_gene: TRBD2; j_gene: TRBJ2-7; abundance: once; v_gene: TRBV4-1; CDR3nt: TGCGCCAGCAGCCAAGAGGGTACTCCGGGACTAGCGTACACCCACGAGCAGTACTTC; CDR3aa: CASSQEGTPGLAYTHEQYF
d_gene: TRBD1; j_gene: TRBJ1-5; abundance: NA; v_gene: TRBV4-1; CDR3nt: TGCGCCAGCAGCCAAGATGATAGGGGGCGCGAGCCCCAGCATTTT; CDR3aa: CASSQDDRGREPQHF
d_gene: TRBD1; j_gene: TRBJ2-7; abundance: NA; v_gene: TRBV4-1; CDR3nt: TGCGCCAGCAGCCAGCCCGACAGGGTTTCGCACGAGCAGTACTTC; CDR3aa: CASSQPDRVSHEQYF
d_gene: NA; j_gene: TRBJ2-6; abundance: NA; v_gene: TRBV9; CDR3nt: TGTGCCAGCAGCGTTGTCACAACCCCTGGGGCCAACGTCCTGACTTTC; CDR3aa: CASSVVTTPGANVLTF
d_gene: NA; j_gene: TRBJ1-5; abundance: NA; v_gene: TRBV9; CDR3nt: TGTGCCAGCTCGAACAGGGCGTTGGATCAGCCCCAGCATTTT; CDR3aa: CASSNRALDQPQHF
d_gene: TRBD1; j_gene: TRBJ1-6; abundance: NA; v_gene: TRBV30; CDR3nt: TGTGCCTGGAGTGGCGGACAGGGAAAATCACCCCTCCACTTT; CDR3aa: CAWSGGQGKSPLHF
d_gene: TRBD1; j_gene: TRBJ2-7; abundance: NA; v_gene: TRBV2; CDR3nt: TGTGCCAGCAGGGAAAGCCGGGACAGGGTCCACGAGCAGTACTTC; CDR3aa: CASRESRDRVHEQYF
d_gene: TRBD1; j_gene: TRBJ2-5; abundance: NA; v_gene: TRBV7-2; CDR3nt: TGTGCCAGCAGCCCCCGGGACAGAGAGACCCAGTACTTC; CDR3aa: CASSPRDRETQYF
d_gene: NA; j_gene: TRBJ2-7; abundance: NA; v_gene: TRBV7-6; CDR3nt: TGTGCCAGCAGCTTAAGTGCGGGAAACTACGAGCAGTACTTC; CDR3aa: CASSLSAGNYEQYF
d_gene: NA; j_gene: TRBJ2-7; abundance: NA; v_gene: TRBV7-2; CDR3nt: TGTGCCAGCAGCGCCCTCCGGGACACTCCAACACCTTTCTCCTACGAGCAGTACTTC; CDR3aa: CASSALRDTPTPFSYEQYF
d_gene: NA; j_gene: TRBJ2-5; abundance: once; v_gene: TRBV11-2; CDR3nt: TGTGCCAGCAGCTTAGTTAGGGGACGCACTGTCCCGCAAGAGACCCAGTACTTC; CDR3aa: CASSLVRGRTVPQETQYF
d_gene: TRBD2; j_gene: TRBJ2-1; abundance: NA; v_gene: TRBV2; CDR3nt: TGTGCCAGCAGGGGTAGCGGGAGCTCCTACAATGAGCAGTTCTTC; CDR3aa: CASRGSGSSYNEQFF
d_gene: NA; j_gene: TRBJ2-2; abundance: NA; v_gene: TRBV6-6; CDR3nt: TGTGCCAGCAGTTACGATAAGGGGCGTGGGGCCGGGGAGCTGTTTTTT; CDR3aa: CASSYDKGRGAGELFF
d_gene: TRBD2; j_gene: TRBJ2-7; abundance: NA; v_gene: TRBV6-1; CDR3nt: TGTGCCAGCAGTGAACAGGCTAGCGGGATCGAGCAGTACTTC; CDR3aa: CASSEQASGIEQYF
d_gene: TRBD1; j_gene: TRBJ1-5; abundance: NA; v_gene: TRBV5-1; CDR3nt: TGCGCCAGCAGCTCCGGGACAGGCAATCAGCCCCAGCATTTT; CDR3aa: CASSSGTGNQPQHF
d_gene: TRBD2; j_gene: TRBJ2-1; abundance: NA; v_gene: TRBV9; CDR3nt: TGTGCCAGCAGCGTACTCGCGGGAGTAGTCAATGAGCAGTTCTTC; CDR3aa: CASSVLAGVVNEQFF
d_gene: TRBD2; j_gene: TRBJ2-1; abundance: NA; v_gene: TRBV20-1; CDR3nt: TGCAGTGCTCTGACTAGCGGGAGGGGGTTCTTC; CDR3aa: CSALTSGRGFF
d_gene: NA; j_gene: TRBJ1-3; abundance: NA; v_gene: TRBV7-6; CDR3nt: TGTGCCAGCAGCTTAGGGCCCCCAGAGACCGGAAACACCATATATTTT; CDR3aa: CASSLGPPETGNTIYF
d_gene: NA; j_gene: TRBJ1-5; abundance: NA; v_gene: TRBV2; CDR3nt: TGTGCCAGCGGGAACAGCCGTGGCAATCAGCCCCAGCATTTT; CDR3aa: CASGNSRGNQPQHF
d_gene: NA; j_gene: TRBJ2-7; abundance: NA; v_gene: TRBV7-9; CDR3nt: TGTGCCAGCAGCTCGAGTGGACTTTCCAACTACGAGCAGTACTTC; CDR3aa: CASSSSGLSNYEQYF
d_gene: TRBD1; j_gene: TRBJ1-1; abundance: NA; v_gene: TRBV29-1; CDR3nt: TGCAGCGTCGACAGGGGGAACACTGAAGCTTTCTTT; CDR3aa: CSVDRGNTEAFF
d_gene: NA; j_gene: TRBJ1-2; abundance: NA; v_gene: TRBV18; CDR3nt: TGTGCCAGCTCACCTGGTCCGGAAGATTATGGCTACACCTTC; CDR3aa: CASSPGPEDYGYTF
d_gene: TRBD2; j_gene: TRBJ2-3; abundance: NA; v_gene: TRBV15; CDR3nt: TGTGCCACCAAAACTAGCGGGAGCACAGATACGCAGTATTTT; CDR3aa: CATKTSGSTDTQYF
d_gene: TRBD2; j_gene: TRBJ2-2; abundance: NA; v_gene: TRBV5-1; CDR3nt: TGCGCCAGCAGAACGACTAGCGGGAGTACCGGGGAGCTGTTTTTT; CDR3aa: CASRTTSGSTGELFF